The entry below gives a single TCR beta chain sequence along with its context. This sample was taken from a study of blood T cell repertoires in COVID-19. Background on the study: There were acute and convalescent COVID-19 samples, and they came from the United States, Italy and Spain. T cells, B-cell-depleted T cells, or PBMCs provided the cDNA or gDNA that served as material.

V was pared by 8 bases and J by 1 base, with 9 bases of the junction left unmatched. CDR3 length: 15 residues. Germline loops: CDR1 MNHNY, CDR2 SVGAGI (reference sequence). Source study methods: Estimation of nucleated cell counts was performed using reference gene primer amplification. Clones were read by immunoSEQ multiplex PCR, and TCRdb kept only the in-frame ones, dropping some. V, J and clone size were drawn from that table, and D and trimming were deduced from the DNA. The sample carries roughly 270,000 clones, roughly 90% recorded once. This clonotype was sampled from a man aged 18 to 29 with active or convalescent COVID-19. The sequenced sample was peripheral blood. The chain joins TRBV6-6 to TRBJ1-1; 8 bases map to TRBD1. The CDR3 reads CASGRDRGRNTEAFF. The CDR3 bases are TGTGCCAGCGGACGTGACAGGGGCCGGAACACTGAAGCTTTCTTT.